This T cell receptor beta chain comes out of a study of cytomegalovirus exposure and HLA in healthy donors. Study overall: When 350 to 500 donors were genotyped, roughly 82% of them were found to fall in the Caucasian-associated ancestry cluster.

Study-wide points: Follow-up analysis seemed to connect common viral pathogens with several of the most significant clusters identified.

Primers included in the PCR were 60 Vbeta and 13 Jbeta primers. Using immunoSEQ multiplex PCR, the repertoire was profiled, and TCRdb retains in-frame clones only, with some absent. The sample holds 110,000 or so clones; more than 80% are singletons and the top ten take more than 1.5%. Notes on this clone: What it binds is unknown.

V lost 8 bases to trimming and J lost 4 bases; unmatched junction nucleotides: 4. In germline, CDR1 is LNHNV, CDR2 YYDKDF (reference sequence). This CDR3 comprises 12 residues. This receptor was obtained from a man aged 40-55 years in good health and CMV-seronegative. The sample comprised PBMCs. The chain uses TRBV15 and TRBJ2-7; 8 positions agree with TRBD1. The CDR3: CATSGGGYEQYF. CDR3 sequence (DNA): TGTGCCACCTCAGGGGGCGGGTACGAGCAGTACTTC.